The 5 T cell receptor beta chains given below trace back to one sample, sequenced in a study of cytomegalovirus exposure and HLA in healthy donors. The primer mix had 60 Vbeta and 13 Jbeta primers. Measured with immunoSEQ multiplex PCR; TCRdb has only the in-frame clones, and not every one. The top ten clones hold 1.2% to 1.5% of a sample with some 150,000 clones, approximately 77% of them seen once. The sample consisted of PBMCs. The receptors were sampled from a woman aged 40 to 50 in good health and CMV-seronegative.

The rearrangement uses TRBV11-2 and TRBJ1-3; D gene unclear. The CDR3 loop spans 15 amino acids. V gave up 5 bases and J gave up 1 base, with 12 bases separating them. Looked up from germline, CDR1 is SGHAT and CDR2 is FQNNGV. The CDR3 protein is CASSAGTLSGNTIYF. CDR3 coding DNA: TGTGCCAGCAGCGCCGGTACCCTATCTGGAAACACCATATATTTT.

This chain connects TRBV5-1 to TRBJ2-5, with D maybe TRBD2 (6 bases). This CDR3 has 16 residues. Germline V gene data show CDR1 as SGHRS and CDR2 as YFSETQ. Trimming cost V 5 bases and J 6 bases, with 23 bases left between them. In DNA form, the CDR3 reads TGCGCCAGCAGTCGCGCCCCGGGACTCGAGGTGAAGACCCAGTACTTC. Residues: CASSRAPGLEVKTQYF.

The chain carries TRBV12-5 and TRBJ2-5; perhaps TRBD2 as D (6 bases). The CDR3 extends over 15 amino acids. The germline CDR1 and CDR2 sequences are LGHNT and FRNRAP. The V end was cut by 0 bases, the J end by 0 bases, with 8 bases between. CDR3 loop: CASGLVRGYQETQYF. DNA of the CDR3: TGTGCTAGTGGTTTGGTTCGGGGGTACCAAGAGACCCAGTACTTC.

The chain links TRBV7-9 to TRBJ1-2; 8 positions agree with TRBD1. This CDR3 spans 14 amino acids. The germline CDR1 and CDR2 sequences are SEHNR and FQNEAQ (reference sequence). V lost 3 bases and J lost 3; bases outside the gene matches: 3. CDR3 coding DNA: TGTGCCAGCAGCTTTGACAGGGGCTACTATGGCTACACCTTC. Its translation is CASSFDRGYYGYTF. Looking up the rest from reference TRBV7-9 and TRBJ1-2 gives the full variable domain: DTGVSQNPRHKITKRGQNVTFRCDPISEHNRLYWYRQTLGQGPEFLTYFQNEAQLEKSRLLSDRFSAERPKGSFSTLEIQRTEQGDSAMYLCASSFDRGYYGYTFGSGTRLTVV.

V gene TRBV5-1 combines with J gene TRBJ1-6; D unresolved. This CDR3 has 16 residues. V was cut by 3 bases and J by 0 bases, with 10 bases left in between. The germline gives CDR1 SGHRS, CDR2 YFSETQ. For the CDR3, the DNA is TGCGCCAGCAGCTCCAGCGCAAGCTCCTATAATTCACCCCTCCACTTT. Its translation is CASSSSASSYNSPLHF.